This TCR beta chain was obtained from a study of CD8 T cells in Susac syndrome. The CDR3 runs to 17 residues. CDR1 and CDR2 from the germline V gene are SNHLY and FYNNEI. V dropped 3 bases and J dropped 4; count of bases not matched to a gene: 7. The multiple sclerosis control group was made up of treatment-naive patients with stable or active relapsing-remitting disease. TEMRA cells were enriched by FACS, while CD8+ and CD4+ T cells were obtained through a negative isolation that was performed magnetically. Random hexamers were used to reverse transcribe an amount of roughly 0.45 to 1 ug RNA. The authors amplified TCR beta CDR3 across 54 Vbeta and 13 Jbeta using immunoSEQ multiplex PCR. TCRdb re-derived calls from the immunoSEQ multiplex PCR reads in MiXCR, one entry per CDR3 protein. The sample shows fewer than 350,000 distinct CDR3 sequences, about nine tenths of them seen only once.

The chain has TRBV2 and TRBJ2-1, with 12 bases fitting TRBD2. Sequencing was carried out using CD8+ T cells from PBMCs. The origin of this receptor is a human donor with multiple sclerosis. This CDR3 is CASSDPGLAGIYNEQFF. CDR3 coding DNA: TGTGCCAGCAGTGATCCCGGACTAGCGGGAATTTACAATGAGCAGTTCTTC.